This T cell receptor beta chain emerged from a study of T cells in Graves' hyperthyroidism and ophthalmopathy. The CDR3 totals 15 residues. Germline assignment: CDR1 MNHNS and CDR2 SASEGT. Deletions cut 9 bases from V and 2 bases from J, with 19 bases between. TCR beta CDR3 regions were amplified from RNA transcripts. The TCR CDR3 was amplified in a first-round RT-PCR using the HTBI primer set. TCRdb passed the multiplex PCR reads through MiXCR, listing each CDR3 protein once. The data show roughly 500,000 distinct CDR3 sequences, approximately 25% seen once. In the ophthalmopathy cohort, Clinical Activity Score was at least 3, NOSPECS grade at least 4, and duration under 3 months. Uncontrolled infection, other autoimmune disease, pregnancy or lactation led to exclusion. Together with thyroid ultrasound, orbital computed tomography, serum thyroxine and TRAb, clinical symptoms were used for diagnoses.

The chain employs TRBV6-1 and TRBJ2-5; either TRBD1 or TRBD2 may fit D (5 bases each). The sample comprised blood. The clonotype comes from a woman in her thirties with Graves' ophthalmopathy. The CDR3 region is CASTKPGTEQETQYF. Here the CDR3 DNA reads TGTGCCAGTACTAAGCCGGGGACCGAGCAAGAGACCCAGTACTTC.